This T cell receptor (beta chain) was captured by sequencing in a study of cytotoxic CD8 clonotypes in ibrutinib-treated CLL. Overall study findings and caveats: The clonality rise at ibrutinib response reflected private clonotype expansion.

CDR3 length equals 15 residues. Germline loops: CDR1 GTSNPN, CDR2 SVGIG (reference sequence). J lost 5 bases, V lost 0 bases, and 6 bases had no gene match. Regarding this clone: The antigen is undetermined.

Sequenced by immunoSEQ multiplex PCR; TCRdb stores in-frame clones only, minus some. Of almost 85,000 clones listed, roughly 86% are singletons. This chain links TRBV30 with TRBJ2-5; 10 nucleotides match TRBD1. The source material was PBMCs, sampled before ibrutinib treatment. This TCR was recovered from a human donor with chronic lymphocytic leukemia. The CDR3 loop is CAWSVGTGVMETQYF. DNA for the CDR3: TGTGCCTGGAGTGTAGGGACAGGGGTTATGGAGACCCAGTACTTC.